This TCR beta chain was captured in a study of patients and donors after allogeneic stem cell transplantation. The CDR3 has 15 amino acids. From germline, CDR1 is LNHDA and CDR2 SQIVND (reference sequence). Trimming left V 4 bases short and J 4 bases short, with 13 bases between. TCRdb ran MiXCR on the RT-PCR reads and lists one entry per CDR3 protein. In the table there are about 230,000 distinct CDR3 sequences, roughly an eighth of which are singletons. The origin of this receptor is a human donor who was either an allogeneic HSCT recipient or a stem cell or donor lymphocyte infusion donor (not recorded which). It is not recorded whose cells these are; they may come from a transplant donor. The genes are TRBV19 and TRBJ1-4; TRBD1 might be the D (5 bases). Sequenced: blood, either unsorted or a sorted T cell fraction (not recorded which). The CDR3, as DNA: TGTGCCAGTAGTAAGATCGGGGGGATTAATGAAAAACTGTTTTTT. Its translation is CASSKIGGINEKLFF.